This T cell receptor (beta chain) was recovered during a study of blood T cell repertoires in COVID-19. Study at large: The samples span acute and convalescent COVID-19 from the United States, Italy and Spain. The cDNA or gDNA used as material had been derived from T cells, B-cell-depleted T cells, or PBMCs.

Only in-frame clones appear in the TCRdb table, and some are missing; sequencing was by immunoSEQ multiplex PCR. The profile covers about 200,000 clones, with around 81% appearing a single time and about 5.5% taken by the ten largest. Looked up from germline, CDR1 is LGHDT and CDR2 is YNNKEL (reference sequence). V shed 5 bases and J 3 bases; nucleotides not matched to a gene: 13. This CDR3 has 16 residues. The chain carries TRBV3-1 (or the pseudogene TRBV3-2) and TRBJ2-7; 7 nucleotides match TRBD1. Sequencing input: peripheral blood. This TCR came from a woman aged 70 to 79 with acute or convalescent COVID-19. CDR3 DNA sequence: TGTGCCAGCAGCAAGGCCCCGGGACAGCTATACTACGAGCAGTACTTC. Translated, it gives CASSKAPGQLYYEQYF.